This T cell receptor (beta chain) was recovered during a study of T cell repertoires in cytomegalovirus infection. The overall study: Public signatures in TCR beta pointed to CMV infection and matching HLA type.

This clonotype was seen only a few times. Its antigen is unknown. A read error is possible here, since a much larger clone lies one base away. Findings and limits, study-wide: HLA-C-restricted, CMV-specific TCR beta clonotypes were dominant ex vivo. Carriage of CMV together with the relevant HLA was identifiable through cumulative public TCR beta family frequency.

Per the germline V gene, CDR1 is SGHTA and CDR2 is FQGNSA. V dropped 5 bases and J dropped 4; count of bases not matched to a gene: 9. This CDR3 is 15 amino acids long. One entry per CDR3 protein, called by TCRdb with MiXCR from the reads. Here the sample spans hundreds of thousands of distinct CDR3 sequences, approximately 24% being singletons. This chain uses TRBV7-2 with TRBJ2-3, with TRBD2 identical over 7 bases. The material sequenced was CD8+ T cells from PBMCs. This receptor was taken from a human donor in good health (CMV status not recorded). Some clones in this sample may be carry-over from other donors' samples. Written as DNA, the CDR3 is TGTGCCAGCAGCACGTGGACTAGGCAGGCAGATACGCAGTATTTT. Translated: CASSTWTRQADTQYF.